Listed here is a single TCR beta chain. Its antigen is not known. Amplification used 60 Vbeta primers and 13 Jbeta primers. Libraries were prepared by immunoSEQ multiplex PCR; TCRdb keeps only in-frame clonotypes and omits some of them. The table records under 200,000 clones, over 60% of them present only once. The sample comes from a study of cytomegalovirus exposure and HLA in healthy donors. Findings and limits, study-wide: Earlier analysis looked at TCR beta V segments, and most were productive about 87% or about 30% of the time. CMV antigen specificity was confirmed in vitro for a few CMV-associated chains. A further, later analysis showed that HLA-associated TCR beta chains (compared with equally common others) were more clonally expanded.

Regarding donors, all were healthy bone marrow donors. This receptor was identified in a female donor in good health and CMV-seronegative. Sequencing used PBMCs.

DNA of the CDR3: TGTGCTAGTGGTTTGGTACAACTCAGGACAGGGGTAGGGAACGAGCAGTACTTC. Its translation is CASGLVQLRTGVGNEQYF. The chain has TRBV12-5 and TRBJ2-7, with TRBD1 matching over 9 bases. The CDR3 has 18 amino acids. V shed 0 bases and J 5 bases; nucleotides not matched to a gene: 14. Looked up from germline, CDR1 is LGHNT and CDR2 is FRNRAP.